One and the same sample provided the 30 T cell receptor beta chains below, sequenced in a study of cytomegalovirus exposure and HLA in healthy donors. PCR amplification relied on 60 Vbeta primers (plus 13 Jbeta primers). Clones were sequenced by immunoSEQ multiplex PCR, and TCRdb holds only the in-frame ones, with some missing. The specimen's table records around 58,000 clones. The sequencing sample was made of PBMCs. These receptors originate from a man in his fifties or sixties in good health and CMV-seropositive.

The genes are TRBV5-1 and TRBJ2-5, with TRBD1 matching 8 bases. Losses at the gene ends were 3 bases for V and 8 bases for J; bases not matched to a gene: 15. This CDR3 comprises 16 residues. Germline-derived CDR1 and CDR2 are SGHRS and YFSETQ. The CDR3 reads CASSSIALQGVVTQYF. The CDR3, as DNA: TGCGCCAGCAGCTCGATAGCATTACAGGGGGTAGTTACCCAGTACTTC.

V usage is TRBV7-9 and J usage is TRBJ2-1, with 11 nucleotides matching TRBD2. Germline trimming cut 5 bases from V and 5 bases from J; bases unmatched to any gene: 5. Germline V gene sequence: CDR1 SEHNR, CDR2 FQNEAQ (reference sequence). The CDR3 sequence is 15 residues long. In DNA form, the CDR3 reads TGTGCCAGCAGCGGCGGGACTAGCGGTGACAATGAGCAGTTCTTC. Translation: CASSGGTSGDNEQFF.

V is TRBV4-3 and J is TRBJ2-1; TRBD2 aligns across 10 bases. CDR3 length: 17 amino acids. Germline V gives CDR1 LGHNA, CDR2 YSLEER. J lost 8 bases, V lost 0 bases, and 10 bases had no gene match. The CDR3: CASSQERGSGGWDEQFF. CDR3 DNA sequence: TGCGCCAGCAGCCAAGAGAGGGGTAGCGGGGGGTGGGATGAGCAGTTCTTC.

Measured by frequency, this clone is medium-sized. The rearrangement links TRBV28 to TRBJ2-7; D uncertain. CDR3 length equals 12 residues. V was pared by 4 bases and J by 3 bases, with 7 bases between. Germline V lookup: CDR1 MDHEN, CDR2 SYDVKM. The CDR3 protein is CASSYSNYEQYF. CDR3 nucleotides: TGTGCCAGCAGTTACAGTAACTACGAGCAGTACTTC.

Here the CDR3 reads CAISESTGGGETQYF. In DNA, the CDR3 is TGTGCCATCAGTGAGTCGACAGGGGGCGGGGAGACCCAGTACTTC. The chain carries TRBV10-3 and TRBJ2-5, with TRBD1 identical over 10 bases. Germline V gene lookup returns CDR1 ENHRY and CDR2 SYGVKD. This CDR3 is 15 amino acids long. Unmatched junction bases numbered 3, after V lost 0 bases and J lost 5 bases.

This rearrangement joins TRBV7-9 to TRBJ1-3; the match to TRBD1 covers 10 bases. The ends lost 3 bases at V and 4 bases at J; junction bases unmatched: 6. This CDR3 is built from 16 residues. Germline lookup yields CDR1 SEHNR and CDR2 FQNEAQ (reference sequence). DNA of the CDR3: TGTGCCAGCAGCTTGTATGGACAGGGGGTAGGAAACACCATATATTTT. It yields the protein CASSLYGQGVGNTIYF.

The rearrangement joins TRBV4-1 to TRBJ2-6; 7 bases map to TRBD1. This CDR3 spans 17 amino acids. The germline V gene encodes CDR1 MGHRA and CDR2 YSYEKL. With V trimmed by 4 bases and J by 2 bases, 8 bases remained unmatched. The chain's CDR3 is CASSPTGVPPGANVLTF. For the CDR3, the DNA is TGCGCCAGCAGCCCCACAGGGGTCCCTCCTGGGGCCAACGTCCTGACTTTC.

The V call is TRBV4-2, the J call TRBJ1-2; D uncertain. The V end lost 0 bases, the J end lost 0 bases, and 5 bases lay between the germline ends. The CDR3 loop spans 14 amino acids. Per the germline V gene, CDR1 is LGHNA and CDR2 is YNFKEQ. CDR3: CASSQESSNYGYTF. CDR3 DNA: TGTGCCAGCAGCCAAGAGAGTTCTAACTATGGCTACACCTTC.

The rearrangement links TRBV7-3 to TRBJ2-2; 8 nucleotides agree with TRBD1. The V and J ends lost 8 bases and 2 bases, in that order; junction bases with no gene match: 4. This CDR3 is built from 14 residues. CDR1 and CDR2 (germline): SGHTA, FQGTGA. The CDR3 DNA is TGTGCCAGCGCTGGACAGGGCAACACCGGGGAGCTGTTTTTT. Translated: CASAGQGNTGELFF.

V gene TRBV5-4 combines with J gene TRBJ1-5; D unresolved. The germline gives CDR1 SGHNT, CDR2 YYREEE (reference sequence). V dropped 0 bases and J dropped 2 bases, with 9 bases sitting between them. This CDR3 is 15 amino acids long. The CDR3 region is CASSLDPGGNQPQHF. The CDR3 DNA follows: TGTGCCAGCAGCTTGGACCCCGGGGGCAATCAGCCCCAGCATTTT.

With respect to this clone: At the DNA level, this CDR3 is encoded by other sequences in the same sample as well. This chain uses TRBV18 with TRBJ1-1, with 7 bases that match TRBD1. Germline V CDR1 and CDR2: KGHSH, LQKENI. This CDR3 spans 12 amino acids. The trim removed 3 bases at V and 8 bases at J, leaving 3 bases unmatched. CDR3 nucleotides: TGTGCCAGCTCACCGTTACAGGGGGAAGCTTTCTTT. It encodes CASSPLQGEAFF.

CDR3 in amino acids: CASSYRGSGANVLTF. CDR3 coding DNA: TGTGCCAGCAGCTACAGGGGGTCTGGGGCCAACGTCCTGACTTTC. The rearrangement joins TRBV5-6 to TRBJ2-6, with 8 positions matching TRBD1. Germline V gives CDR1 SGHDT, CDR2 YYEEEE. V lost 3 bases and J lost 1; bases outside the gene matches: 0. This CDR3 contains 15 residues.

This sequence joins TRBV5-1 and TRBJ1-1; 8 nucleotides align to TRBD1. Germline trimming cut 5 bases from V and 1 base from J; bases unmatched to any gene: 4. The CDR3 extends over 14 amino acids. Germline V gene data show CDR1 as SGHRS and CDR2 as YFSETQ. The CDR3 nucleotides read TGCGCCAGCAGGGTGACAGGGGCGAACACTGAAGCTTTCTTT. As protein: CASRVTGANTEAFF.

J is TRBJ1-1 and V is TRBV18; 8 nucleotides agree with TRBD1. The CDR3 spans 16 residues. The V segment lost 1 base and the J segment 7 bases; nucleotides outside the gene matches: 11. CDR1 is KGHSH and CDR2 is LQKENI in the germline V gene. The CDR3 DNA follows: TGTGCCAGCTCACCACTTCCTCCAGGGGGCGCGGGTGAAGCTTTCTTT. Translation gives CASSPLPPGGAGEAFF.

V is TRBV5-4 and J is TRBJ2-2, with 9 bases matching TRBD1. The germline gives CDR1 SGHNT, CDR2 YYREEE (reference sequence). V lost 7 bases and J lost 0; bases outside the gene matches: 7. This CDR3 is built from 16 residues. CDR3 sequence reads: CASETGGPTNTGELFF. The CDR3 DNA reads TGTGCCAGCGAGACAGGGGGTCCTACGAACACCGGGGAGCTGTTTTTT.

This chain joins TRBV13 and TRBJ2-3; D gene ambiguous. The CDR3 length is 15 residues. CDR1 is PRHDT, CDR2 FYEKMQ, per germline (reference sequence). V lost 3 bases and J 6 bases, leaving 16 bases between the germline ends. The CDR3 region is CASSLKAVLGDTQYF. The CDR3 DNA reads as TGTGCCAGCAGCTTGAAGGCAGTCCTCGGGGATACGCAGTATTTT.

J is TRBJ2-2 and V is TRBV18, with 8 nucleotides matching TRBD1. The CDR3 totals 16 residues. CDR1 is KGHSH, CDR2 LQKENI, per germline. V lost 3 bases to trimming and J lost 6 bases; unmatched junction nucleotides: 9. CDR3 sequence (DNA): TGTGCCAGCTCACCTTCCGGGACAGGTTATTCCGGGGAGCTGTTTTTT. It codes for CASSPSGTGYSGELFF.

The chain combines TRBV29-1 with TRBJ2-7; D remains ambiguous. The V gene's germline CDR1 is SQVTM and CDR2 ANQGSEA. The length of the CDR3 is 12 residues. Trimming took 5 bases from V and 1 from J, leaving 9 bases between them. CDR3 sequence: CSVSLISYEQYF. The CDR3 bases are TGCAGCGTTTCCCTAATTTCCTACGAGCAGTACTTC.

The chain couples TRBV27 to TRBJ2-2; weak D call: TRBD1 (5 bases). CDR3 length equals 13 residues. Germline CDR1 and CDR2: MNHEY and SMNVEV (reference sequence). Between the trimmed V and J ends, which lost 5 bases and 6 bases, there was a span of 10 bases. The CDR3 loop reads CASSLRDPGELFF. The CDR3 coding sequence is TGTGCCAGCAGTCTCAGGGATCCCGGGGAGCTGTTTTTT.

The chain links TRBV7-2 to TRBJ1-5; a weak D match, TRBD1 (5 bases). The V gene's germline CDR1 is SGHTA and CDR2 FQGNSA. The CDR3 is made up of 15 amino acids. V was shortened by 1 base and J by 9 bases, with 16 bases between the two germline ends. The CDR3 loop is CASSLEGQAAGPQHF. Written as DNA, the CDR3 is TGTGCCAGCAGCTTAGAGGGGCAGGCGGCCGGGCCCCAGCATTTT.

The J gene is TRBJ2-2, the V gene TRBV7-2; 7 nucleotides align to TRBD1. The junction had 7 bases not matched to a gene; V was cut back by 4 bases and J by 5 bases. CDR3 length equals 15 residues. Germline V gives CDR1 SGHTA, CDR2 FQGNSA. The CDR3 reads CASSSDRVQTGELFF. DNA for the CDR3: TGTGCCAGCAGCTCCGACAGGGTTCAAACCGGGGAGCTGTTTTTT.

The chain has TRBV2 and TRBJ2-1; D is possibly TRBD2 (5 bases). The CDR3 is made up of 16 amino acids. CDR1 is SNHLY, CDR2 FYNNEI, per germline. V was pared by 4 bases and J by 9 bases, with 22 bases between. The CDR3 region is CASSARTVLLRIEQFF. Written as DNA, the CDR3 is TGTGCCAGCAGTGCCCGGACTGTACTACTTAGGATTGAGCAGTTCTTC.

V gene TRBV19 combines with J gene TRBJ2-7, with 7 positions matching TRBD1. This CDR3 comprises 13 residues. CDR1 LNHDA and CDR2 SQIVND come from the germline V gene (reference sequence). The V gene end was trimmed by 6 bases and the J gene end by 4 bases; junction bases not matched to a gene: 6. CDR3 loop: CASSSQGSYEQYF. CDR3 nucleotides: TGTGCCAGTAGCTCACAGGGGTCGTACGAGCAGTACTTC. Complete variable domain (other parts from reference TRBV19 and TRBJ2-7): DGGITQSPKYLFRKEGQNVTLSCEQNLNHDAMYWYRQDPGQGLRLIYYSQIVNDFQKGDIAEGYSVSREKKESFPLTVTSAQKNPTAFYLCASSSQGSYEQYFGPGTRLTVT.

The gene calls are TRBV6-6 and TRBJ2-2; D is undetermined. The CDR3 covers 13 residues. Germline CDR1 and CDR2: MNHNY and SVGAGI (reference sequence). Trimming took off 4 bases at V and 2 bases at J, with 5 bases between the two ends. The CDR3 here is CASSSSNTGELFF. CDR3 coding DNA: TGTGCCAGCAGTTCTAGTAACACCGGGGAGCTGTTTTTT.

The CDR3 region has the DNA TGTGCCAGCTCTCGACAGGATTTAAGAAATCAGCCCCAGCATTTT. The encoded protein is CASSRQDLRNQPQHF. The J gene is TRBJ1-5, the V gene TRBV2, with D perhaps TRBD1 (6 bases). The germline V gene has CDR1 SNHLY and CDR2 FYNNEI. The CDR3 is 15 residues long. V dropped 8 bases and J dropped 4 bases, with 18 bases sitting between them.

The gene calls are TRBV5-1 and TRBJ2-3; 10 nucleotides line up with TRBD2. Germline V gene sequence: CDR1 SGHRS, CDR2 YFSETQ. Trimming removed 0 bases from V and 6 bases from J; junction bases left unmatched: 1. The CDR3 length is 14 residues. As DNA, the CDR3 is TGCGCCAGCAGCTTGGGGACTAGCGGTGATACGCAGTATTTT. This sequence encodes CASSLGTSGDTQYF.

V is TRBV2 and J is TRBJ2-7; 9 bases line up with TRBD1. The ends lost 3 bases at V and 5 bases at J; junction bases unmatched: 8. There are 15 residues in the CDR3. Germline values: CDR1 SNHLY, CDR2 FYNNEI. The CDR3 sequence: CASSEGQGVSHEQYF. The CDR3 DNA sequence: TGTGCCAGCAGTGAGGGACAGGGAGTGAGCCACGAGCAGTACTTC.

The chain couples TRBV2 to TRBJ1-2; D ambiguous. V lost 5 bases and J lost 8, with 18 bases in between. The CDR3 is made up of 14 amino acids. Germline CDR1 SNHLY, CDR2 FYNNEI. This CDR3 is CASSLLTGPGGYTF. Written as DNA, the CDR3 is TGTGCCAGCAGTTTATTGACCGGGCCGGGGGGCTACACCTTC.

J is TRBJ2-7 and V is TRBV6-6; TRBD1 might be the D (6 bases). V was shortened by 5 bases and J by 4 bases, with 21 bases between the two germline ends. CDR1 is MNHNY, CDR2 SVGAGI, per germline (reference sequence). There are 16 residues in the CDR3. CDR3 protein: CASSKPGERTWYEQYF. In nucleotides, the CDR3 is TGTGCCAGCAGTAAGCCAGGGGAGCGGACGTGGTACGAGCAGTACTTC.

The chain is built from TRBV6-5 and TRBJ1-2, with D possibly being TRBD1 (6 bases). With 5 bases removed from V and 8 bases from J, the gap between germline ends came to 15 bases. Germline V gene lookup returns CDR1 MNHEY and CDR2 SVGAGI. CDR3 length equals 13 residues. CDR3 region: CASSMTGSGGYTF. The CDR3 DNA sequence: TGTGCCAGCAGTATGACAGGCTCAGGGGGCTACACCTTC.